This T cell receptor (beta chain) was recorded in a study of blood T cell repertoires in COVID-19. Study summary: COVID-19 samples collected from the United States, Italy and Spain covered acute and convalescent phases.

The J segment lost 6 bases and the V segment lost 5 bases, leaving 10 bases of the junction unmatched. This CDR3 has 15 residues. Per germline, CDR1 SEHNR and CDR2 FQNEAQ (reference sequence). Original analysis: The authors estimated nucleated cell counts from reference gene primer amplification. Assay used: immunoSEQ multiplex PCR; TCRdb lists only in-frame clones, some missing. The V and J calls and clone size were taken over from that table, and D and trimming were inferred from the DNA. The sample includes around 120,000 clones, less than 85% seen only once; the top ten take approximately 0.79%. The genes are TRBV7-9 and TRBJ2-7; 10 nucleotides line up with TRBD1. The sequencing sample was made of peripheral blood. This TCR derives from a human donor with acute or convalescent COVID-19. The donor label of this sample is uncertain. The CDR3 spells CASSRGQGEFGEQYV. The CDR3 DNA reads TGTGCCAGCAGCCGAGGACAGGGGGAATTCGGCGAGCAGTACGTC.